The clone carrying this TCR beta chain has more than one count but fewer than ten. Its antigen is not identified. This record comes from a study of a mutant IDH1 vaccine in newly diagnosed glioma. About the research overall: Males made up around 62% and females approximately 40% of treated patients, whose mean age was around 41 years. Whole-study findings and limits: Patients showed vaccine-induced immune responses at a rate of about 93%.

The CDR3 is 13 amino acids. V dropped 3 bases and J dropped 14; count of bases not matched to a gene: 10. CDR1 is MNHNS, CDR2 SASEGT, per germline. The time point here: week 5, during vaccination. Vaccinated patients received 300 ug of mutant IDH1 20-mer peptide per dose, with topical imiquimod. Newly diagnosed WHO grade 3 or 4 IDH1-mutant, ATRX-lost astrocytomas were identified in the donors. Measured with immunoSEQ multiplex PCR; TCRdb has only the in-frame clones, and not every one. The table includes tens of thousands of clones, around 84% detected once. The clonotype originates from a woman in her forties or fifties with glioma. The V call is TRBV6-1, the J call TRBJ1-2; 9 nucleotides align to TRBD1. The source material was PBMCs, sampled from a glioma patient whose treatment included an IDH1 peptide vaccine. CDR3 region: CASSEPPGQGGTF. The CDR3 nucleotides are TGTGCCAGCAGTGAGCCTCCGGGACAGGGAGGAACCTTC.